The 6 T cell receptor beta chains listed next were all sequenced from one sample in a study of CD8 T cells in ankylosing spondylitis. TCRdb itself ran the 5' RACE reads through MiXCR, one entry per CDR3 protein. The table lists some 87,000 distinct CDR3 sequences, 8.8% of them singletons. The sequencing input was blood, either unsorted or a sorted T cell fraction (not recorded which). These receptors all stem from a male donor with ankylosing spondylitis or in good health (not recorded which).

This clonotype was seen repeatedly, ten times or more. The V and J genes are TRBV29-1 and TRBJ2-5; D gene unclear. This CDR3 has 11 residues. CDR1 is SQVTM, CDR2 ANQGSEA, per germline. Trimming took 3 bases from V and 5 from J, leaving 7 bases between them. Written as DNA, the CDR3 is TGCAGCGTTGAGGGAAGCGAGACCCAGTACTTC. It encodes CSVEGSETQYF.

The chain links TRBV7-2 to TRBJ2-1; 16 bases agree with TRBD2. V shed 0 bases, J shed 6 bases, and the junction held 2 bases outside the gene matches. The CDR3 contains 17 residues. Germline CDR1 is SGHTA and CDR2 is FQGNSA. Written as DNA, the CDR3 is TGTGCCAGCAGCTTAGCGGGACTAGCGGGGGGGCGCAATGAGCAGTTCTTC. Translation gives CASSLAGLAGGRNEQFF.

This clonotype was recorded at least ten times. This chain joins TRBV28 and TRBJ2-7; D tentatively fits TRBD1 or TRBD2 (5 bases each). The CDR3 spans 11 residues. From germline, CDR1 is MDHEN and CDR2 SYDVKM. V lost 6 bases and J lost 12, with 15 bases in between. The CDR3 spells CASSLGTLGYF. The DNA of the CDR3 is TGTGCCAGCAGCTTGGGGACCCTCGGGTACTTC.

V and J are TRBV7-9 and TRBJ2-1, with D hard to call. This CDR3 has 13 amino acids. The germline V gene has CDR1 SEHNR and CDR2 FQNEAQ (reference sequence). The V end was cut by 4 bases, the J end by 4 bases, with 8 bases between. This CDR3 reads CASSSGVYNEQFF. The CDR3 DNA sequence: TGTGCCAGCAGCTCCGGCGTTTACAATGAGCAGTTCTTC.

This clonotype was detected many times. This rearrangement joins TRBV20-1 to TRBJ2-3; no clear D. This CDR3 spans 14 amino acids. The germline V gene has CDR1 DFQATT and CDR2 SNEGSKA (reference sequence). Trimming pared 5 bases from V and 2 bases from J, leaving 14 bases between. The CDR3 DNA follows: TGCAGTGCTGGACGACTGGCGGACACAGATACGCAGTATTTT. It encodes CSAGRLADTDTQYF.

The V and J genes are TRBV14 and TRBJ2-5; a weak D match, TRBD1 (6 bases). The CDR3 loop spans 15 amino acids. The V gene lost 0 bases and the J gene lost 7 bases, with 15 bases spanning the gap. Germline CDR1 SGHDN, CDR2 FVKESK. Written as DNA, the CDR3 is TGTGCCAGCAGCCAAGACCCCAGGGGCATCGGGACCCAGTACTTC. Encoded protein: CASSQDPRGIGTQYF.